This entry lists 13 T cell receptor beta chains sequenced from one sample in a study of beta chain features in type 1 diabetes. The isolated RNA, all of it, was reverse transcribed, so expressed TCRB transcripts were what got sequenced. Using immunoSEQ multiplex PCR, the repertoire was profiled, and TCRdb retains in-frame clones only, with some absent. The sample records roughly 290,000 clones, roughly 8% being singletons. Sequences were obtained from central memory CD4+ T cells from blood. These receptors were taken from a woman younger than 35 in good health.

This clone was picked up a small number of times. A read error is possible here, since a much larger clone lies one base away. The V and J genes are TRBV2 and TRBJ1-2, with D uncertain. Germline V CDR1 and CDR2: SNHLY, FYNNEI. Between the trimmed V and J ends, which lost 6 bases and 0 bases, there was a span of 5 bases. This CDR3 comprises 12 residues. In nucleotides, the CDR3 is TGTGCCAGCAGGGACTCTAACTATGGCTACACCTTC. Protein product: CASRDSNYGYTF.

This clone has more than one count but fewer than ten. The chain uses TRBV7-9 and TRBJ2-1; TRBD1 aligns across 10 bases. CDR1 is SEHNR, CDR2 FQNEAQ, per germline (reference sequence). This CDR3 comprises 15 residues. The J segment lost 10 bases and the V segment lost 2 bases, leaving 8 bases of the junction unmatched. The CDR3 DNA sequence: TGTGCCAGCAGCTTACAAAGGACAGGGGGGAAGGAGCAGTTCTTC. Translating gives CASSLQRTGGKEQFF.

This clone has just a few counts. This chain uses TRBV11-1 with TRBJ1-2; no firm D call. The CDR3 is made up of 13 amino acids. The ends were cut back, 0 bases at V and 6 bases at J, with 8 bases in the middle. Germline lookup yields CDR1 SGHAT and CDR2 FQDESV (reference sequence). Here the CDR3 DNA reads TGTGCCAGCAGCTTAGCTCACTACCATGGCTACACCTTC. Translation gives CASSLAHYHGYTF.

This clone was seen a few times. The rearrangement links TRBV7-2 to TRBJ2-5; 7 bases are a match to TRBD2. V lost 5 bases to trimming and J lost 5 bases; unmatched junction nucleotides: 11. The CDR3 contains 15 residues. From germline, CDR1 is SGHTA and CDR2 FQGNSA. CDR3 residues: CASSVATSRVETQYF. The DNA of the CDR3 is TGTGCCAGCAGCGTCGCGACTAGCAGGGTGGAGACCCAGTACTTC.

Only a few counts were recorded for this clone. The chain employs TRBV10-3 and TRBJ2-5; D is possibly TRBD2 (6 bases). The CDR3 is made up of 13 amino acids. With 0 bases removed from V and 5 bases from J, the gap between germline ends came to 7 bases. Germline V lookup: CDR1 ENHRY, CDR2 SYGVKD. CDR3 in DNA: TGTGCCATCAGTGAGTCTGGGGGGGAGACCCAGTACTTC. Protein: CAISESGGETQYF.

This clone turned up a few times. The chain has TRBV4-2 and TRBJ2-1, with 9 bases matching TRBD2. Germline CDR1 is LGHNA and CDR2 is YNFKEQ. This CDR3 has 14 residues. V shed 7 bases, J shed 9 bases, and the junction held 10 bases outside the gene matches. CDR3: CASMTAGGHGEQFF. In nucleotides, the CDR3 is TGTGCCAGCATGACGGCGGGGGGGCATGGTGAGCAGTTCTTC.

This sequence joins TRBV29-1 and TRBJ2-1, with D tentatively TRBD2 (5 bases). The CDR3 sequence is 14 residues long. Per germline, CDR1 SQVTM and CDR2 ANQGSEA. Trimming removed 2 bases at V and 0 bases at J, with 8 bases between. The CDR3 region is CSVERGPSYNEQFF. The CDR3 DNA is TGCAGCGTTGAACGGGGTCCCTCCTACAATGAGCAGTTCTTC.

The chain carries TRBV5-4 and TRBJ2-5; no reliable D call. V shed 0 bases and J shed 3 bases, with 12 bases lying between them. Germline-derived CDR1 and CDR2 are SGHNT and YYREEE (reference sequence). The CDR3 has 15 residues. The CDR3: CASSLERRSEETQYF. The DNA for the CDR3 is TGTGCCAGCAGCTTGGAACGGCGGTCCGAAGAGACCCAGTACTTC.

This clone turned up a few times. V is TRBV7-2 and J is TRBJ2-6; tentatively, D is TRBD1 (5 bases). The CDR3 covers 19 residues. V lost 5 bases to trimming and J lost 1 base, with 21 bases between them. Germline V CDR1 and CDR2: SGHTA, FQGNSA. CDR3 nucleotides: TGTGCCAGCAGCAACAGCAGGGTAGGCCCAGGTTCTGGGGCCAACGTCCTGACTTTC. Its protein product is CASSNSRVGPGSGANVLTF.

This clone was detected many times. The chain uses TRBV7-2 and TRBJ2-4; TRBD1 matches at 12 bases. CDR1 SGHTA and CDR2 FQGNSA come from the germline V gene. The J segment lost 12 bases and the V segment lost 1 base, leaving 10 bases of the junction unmatched. The CDR3 length is 16 residues. CDR3 bases: TGTGCCAGCAGCTTAGGGATCGGGACAGGGGGCTGGGGTCAGTACTTC. Protein sequence: CASSLGIGTGGWGQYF.

This clone was picked up a small number of times. The CDR3 DNA sequence: TGTGCCAGCAGTTTTACAGGGGCGCCTACGGATACGCAGTATTTT. Amino acids: CASSFTGAPTDTQYF. The rearrangement joins TRBV7-2 to TRBJ2-3; 7 nucleotides line up with TRBD1. Germline V CDR1 and CDR2: SGHTA, FQGNSA. The CDR3 runs 15 residues. With V trimmed by 6 bases and J by 6 bases, 12 bases remained unmatched.

Only a few counts were recorded for this clone. V and J are TRBV5-6 and TRBJ1-1; maybe TRBD1 (5 bases). The CDR3 extends over 15 amino acids. V was pared by 0 bases and J by 1 base, with 10 bases between. Germline CDR1 and CDR2: SGHDT and YYEEEE. The CDR3 region is CASSLVPTGNTEAFF. In DNA, the CDR3 is TGTGCCAGCAGCTTGGTCCCCACAGGGAACACTGAAGCTTTCTTT.

This clone has a count of ten or more. The chain employs TRBV18 and TRBJ2-3; TRBD2 aligns across 8 bases. CDR3 size: 17 residues. Trimming took 3 bases from V and 0 from J; bases not matched to a gene: 8. Germline CDR1 and CDR2: KGHSH and LQKENI. The CDR3 loop is CASSPTGAGVSTDTQYF. The CDR3 DNA reads TGTGCCAGCTCACCCACCGGAGCGGGGGTGAGCACAGATACGCAGTATTTT.